Sequencing of this TCR beta chain was carried out in a study of blood T cell repertoires in COVID-19. As for the study in general: Sites across the United States, Italy and Spain contributed samples from acute and convalescent COVID-19.

V was clipped by 3 bases and J by 4 bases; unmatched bases: 8. Germline V gene lookup returns CDR1 SGHDN and CDR2 FVKESK. This CDR3 has 15 amino acids. Per the authors' pipeline: Counts of nucleated cells, estimated from reference gene primer amplification, were obtained. Measured with immunoSEQ multiplex PCR; TCRdb has only the in-frame clones, and not every one. Clonal size and the V and J genes are those of that table, whereas D and trimming came from the DNA. Of 250,000 to 300,000 clones listed, about nine tenths are singletons. The sequenced sample was peripheral blood. V and J are TRBV14 and TRBJ2-7, with 8 bases aligning to TRBD1. The sequence was collected from a woman aged 50 to 60 who had recovered from COVID-19. CDR3 residues: CASSQDRVIRYEQYF. The CDR3 DNA reads TGTGCCAGCAGCCAGGACAGGGTAATTCGGTACGAGCAGTACTTC.